The present entry profiles one T cell receptor (beta chain) with its context. Its antigen is still unknown. Profiled with immunoSEQ multiplex PCR; TCRdb holds only in-frame clones, not every one. The sample carries around 200,000 clones, about 81% recorded once. V lost 4 bases and J lost 8, with 16 bases in between. The CDR3 consists of 14 residues. Germline-derived CDR1 and CDR2 are SGDLS and YYNGEE. This entry belongs to a study of cytomegalovirus exposure and HLA in healthy donors. Points from the study as a whole: In vitro assays verified that a few CMV-associated chains recognized CMV antigens specifically. Listed as cytomegalovirus-associated were over 150 TCR beta chains. There were some public TCRs occurring in many donors, but most TCR sequences were rare. High sensitivity and specificity were reportedly achieved when the classifier diagnosed cytomegalovirus status.

The source is a woman in her 30s in good health and CMV-seronegative. The chain carries TRBV9 and TRBJ2-1; tentative D call: TRBD1 (6 bases). The sample was PBMCs. DNA of the CDR3: TGTGCCAGCAGCCCGTCGGGGACAAGGGATGAGCAGTTCTTC. Encoded protein: CASSPSGTRDEQFF.